This record concerns one TCR beta chain sequence. Its target is unknown. This specimen comes from a study of blood T cells in healthy people across ages. Study outcomes and limitations: The study found more naive CD4+ cells and higher diversity in long-lived than aged donors. Underestimates were what the diversity estimates from one million T cells were considered to be.

The germline CDR1 and CDR2 sequences are DFQATT and SNEGSKA (reference sequence). The CDR3 is 15 residues long. With a J-beta primer mix and a sample-barcoded 5' primer, a second PCR ran roughly 6 to 11 cycles. Every cDNA was tagged by a template-switch adaptor with 12 random nucleotides. MiXCR was run by TCRdb on the 5' RACE reads, yielding one entry per CDR3 protein. The top ten hold about 4.1% of the sample, which has 1.5 million or so distinct CDR3 sequences, roughly 43% seen once. The sequence was collected from a woman under 30 in good health. The sequencing input was blood. This chain uses TRBV20-1 with TRBJ1-2; D remains ambiguous. Written as DNA, the CDR3 is TGCAGACCCCTACGGACTGACACTCATAACTATGGCTACACCTTC. Its translation: CRPLRTDTHNYGYTF.